What follows describes a single T cell receptor beta chain. Libraries were prepared by immunoSEQ multiplex PCR; TCRdb keeps only in-frame clonotypes and omits some of them. The sample consists of about 180,000 clones, about 90% of them appearing once. The CDR3 loop spans 17 amino acids. The germline V gene has CDR1 LGHNA and CDR2 YSLEER. V gave up 1 base and J gave up 6 bases; unmatched junction bases: 9. The sample is drawn from a study of blood T cell repertoires in COVID-19. Sample: PBMCs or T cells enriched from blood (not recorded which). The sequence was collected from a human donor with acute COVID-19. The donor label of this sample is uncertain. The chain has TRBV4-3 and TRBJ2-4; TRBD2 agrees at 10 bases. CDR3 sequence (DNA): TGCGCCAGCAGCCAAGCGGCGAGCGGGGGGGCGGGAAACATTCAGTACTTC. Translating gives CASSQAASGGAGNIQYF.